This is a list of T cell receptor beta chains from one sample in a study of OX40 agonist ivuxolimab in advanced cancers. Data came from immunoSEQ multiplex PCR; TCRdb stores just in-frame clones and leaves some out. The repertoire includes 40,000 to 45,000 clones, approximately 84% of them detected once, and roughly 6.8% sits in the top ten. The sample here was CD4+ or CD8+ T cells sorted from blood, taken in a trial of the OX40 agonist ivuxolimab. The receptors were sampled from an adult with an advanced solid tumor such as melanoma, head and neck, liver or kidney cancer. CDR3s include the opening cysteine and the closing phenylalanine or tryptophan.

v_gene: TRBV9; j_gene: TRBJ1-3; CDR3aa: CASSVSTTGQGISGNTIYF
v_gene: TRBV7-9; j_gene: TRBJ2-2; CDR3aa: CASSLDRDDTGELFF
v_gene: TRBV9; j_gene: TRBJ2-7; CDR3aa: CASSVSTLAEQYF
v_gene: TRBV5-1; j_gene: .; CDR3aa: CASSLSPYEQYF
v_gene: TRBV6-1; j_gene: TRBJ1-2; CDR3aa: CASSEDRGRNGYTF
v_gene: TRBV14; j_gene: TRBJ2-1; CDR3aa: CASSQNMNEQFF
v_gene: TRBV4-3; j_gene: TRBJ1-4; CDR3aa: CASSHRTGTGDEKLFF
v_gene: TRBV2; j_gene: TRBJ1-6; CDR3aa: CASSRDSYNSPLHF
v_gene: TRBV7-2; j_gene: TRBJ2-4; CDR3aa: CASSSPTSGPQNIQYF
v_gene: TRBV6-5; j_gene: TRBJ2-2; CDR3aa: CASSYSSGPGGELFF
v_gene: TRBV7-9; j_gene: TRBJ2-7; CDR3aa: CASSPGLAGLDEQYF
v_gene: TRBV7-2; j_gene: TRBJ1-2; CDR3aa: CASSLNRGAKNGYTF
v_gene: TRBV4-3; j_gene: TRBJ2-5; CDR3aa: CASSQDTGKETQYF
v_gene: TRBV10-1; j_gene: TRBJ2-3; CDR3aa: CASSEGLAGADTQYF
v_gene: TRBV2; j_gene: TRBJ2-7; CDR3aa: CASSVRPGYEQYF
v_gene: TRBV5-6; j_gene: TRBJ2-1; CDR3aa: CASSLGTGYNEQFF
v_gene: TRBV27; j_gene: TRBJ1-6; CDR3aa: CASSLVGNVNSPLHF
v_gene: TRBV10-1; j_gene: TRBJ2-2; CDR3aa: CASSSPGLGNTGELFF
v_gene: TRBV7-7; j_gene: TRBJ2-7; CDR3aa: CASSLGPAGVYEQYF
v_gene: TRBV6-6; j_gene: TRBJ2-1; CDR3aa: CASSYGPRGGEQFF
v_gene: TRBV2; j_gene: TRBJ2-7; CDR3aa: CASRQDRGSYEQYF
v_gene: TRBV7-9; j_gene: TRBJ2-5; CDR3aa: CASSLFPRSYQETQYF
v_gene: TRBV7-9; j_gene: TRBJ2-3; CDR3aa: CASSSWGGSDTDTQYF
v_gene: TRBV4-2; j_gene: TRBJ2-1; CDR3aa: CASSQGTSGAYNEQFF
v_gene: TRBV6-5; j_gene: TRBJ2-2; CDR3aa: CASSYSNSGELFF
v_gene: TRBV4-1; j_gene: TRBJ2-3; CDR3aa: CASSQAPADTDTQYF
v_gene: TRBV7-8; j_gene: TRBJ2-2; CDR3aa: CASSTFSRQESNTGELFF
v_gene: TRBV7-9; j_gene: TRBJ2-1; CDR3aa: CASSLENWGEQFF
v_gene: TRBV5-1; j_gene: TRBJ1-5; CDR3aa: CASSIGTGDTWSNQPQHF
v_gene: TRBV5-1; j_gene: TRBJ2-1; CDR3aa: CASSPIAGGPNEQFF